These T cell receptor beta chains were read from a single sample in a study of T cell repertoires in cytomegalovirus infection. TCRdb reprocessed the reads with MiXCR, giving one entry per CDR3 protein. Of 510,000 or so distinct CDR3 sequences listed, more than 20% are singletons. The sequencing input was PBMCs. These receptors all come from a human donor in good health (CMV status not recorded). Some clones in this sample may be carry-over from other donors' samples. The CDR3 runs from the conserved cysteine through the conserved F or W. The D gene is left open where the match is weak. Only some rows state a clone size, as once, few, many or a class for expanded clones.

D gene	clone size	V gene	J gene	CDR3 protein	CDR3 DNA
-	-	TRBV25-1	TRBJ1-1	CASSGGTIEAFF	TGTGCCAGCAGTGGTGGGACGATTGAAGCTTTCTTT
-	-	TRBV6-5	TRBJ2-2	CASSPQRRVQNTGELFF	TGTGCCAGCAGTCCTCAGCGTCGGGTCCAAAACACCGGGGAGCTGTTTTTT
TRBD1	many	TRBV7-2	TRBJ1-1	CASSLRLGTAEAFF	TGTGCCAGCAGCTTACGATTAGGGACAGCTGAAGCTTTCTTT
TRBD1	few	TRBV6-5	TRBJ1-4	CASRLGQGYEKLFF	TGTGCCAGCAGGCTCGGACAGGGCTATGAAAAACTGTTTTTT
-	many	TRBV4-1	TRBJ1-1	CASSQALMNTEAFF	TGCGCCAGCAGCCAAGCGCTGATGAACACTGAAGCTTTCTTT
TRBD2	-	TRBV6-5	TRBJ2-7	CASSSTSGRLEQYF	TGTGCCAGCAGTTCGACTAGCGGGAGGTTAGAGCAGTACTTC
TRBD1	many	TRBV7-4	TRBJ2-7	CASSLLETGVVYEQYF	TGTGCCAGCAGCTTATTGGAGACAGGGGTAGTCTACGAGCAGTACTTC
-	-	TRBV11-2	TRBJ2-2	CASSDHAEYPGELFF	TGTGCCAGCAGTGACCATGCCGAGTACCCCGGGGAGCTGTTTTTT
TRBD2	few	TRBV10-2	TRBJ2-3	CATWDYGNTDTQYF	TGCGCCACCTGGGACTACGGGAACACAGATACGCAGTATTTT
-	few	TRBV20-1	TRBJ2-7	CSASLRSRTPYEQYF	TGCAGTGCTAGTTTGCGGTCCCGAACCCCTTACGAGCAGTACTTC
-	many	TRBV7-8	TRBJ2-3	CASSSRVSSTDTQYF	TGTGCCAGCAGCTCAAGAGTGTCTAGCACAGATACGCAGTATTTT
-	few	TRBV5-8	TRBJ2-1	CASSFPIEQFF	TGTGCCAGCAGCTTTCCAATTGAGCAGTTCTTC
TRBD2	many	TRBV10-3	TRBJ2-5	CAISGSLAAQETQYF	TGTGCCATCAGTGGAAGCCTAGCGGCGCAAGAGACCCAGTACTTC
-	few	TRBV5-6	TRBJ2-3	CASSHTGPDTQYF	TGTGCCAGCAGCCATACAGGGCCAGATACGCAGTATTTT
TRBD2	many	TRBV7-8	TRBJ2-3	CASSLRIAGVSDTQYF	TGTGCCAGCAGCCTCCGGATAGCGGGAGTATCAGATACGCAGTATTTT
-	many	TRBV4-3	TRBJ2-3	CASSQESWDTQYF	TGCGCCAGCAGCCAAGAGTCATGGGATACGCAGTATTTT
TRBD1	many	TRBV7-2	TRBJ1-6	CASSLGDRGPYSPLHF	TGTGCCAGCAGCTTAGGGGACAGGGGGCCGTATTCACCCCTCCACTTT
-	-	TRBV7-8	TRBJ2-7	CASSLTGPGNEQYF	TGTGCCAGCAGCTTAACCGGCCCGGGGAACGAGCAGTACTTC
-	few	TRBV29-1	TRBJ1-1	CSVYSQAGEAFF	TGCAGCGTCTATTCCCAAGCCGGTGAAGCTTTCTTT
TRBD1	few	TRBV11-2	TRBJ2-1	CASSFRADRAAYNEQFF	TGTGCCAGCAGCTTTCGGGCGGACAGGGCGGCCTACAATGAGCAGTTCTTC
-	-	TRBV28	TRBJ2-3	CASSSAQGYTDTQYF	TGTGCCAGCAGTTCGGCCCAGGGGTACACAGATACGCAGTATTTT
-	-	TRBV25-1	TRBJ2-3	CASMETSRTDTQYF	TGTGCCAGCATGGAGACTAGTAGGACAGATACGCAGTATTTT
-	few	TRBV10-3	TRBJ1-1	CAIKVGMDRYTEAFF	TGTGCCATCAAGGTGGGAATGGACAGATACACTGAAGCTTTCTTT
-	-	TRBV10-3	TRBJ1-2	CAIKGERDGYTF	TGTGCCATCAAGGGTGAGAGGGATGGCTACACCTTC
TRBD1	many	TRBV11-3	TRBJ2-3	CASSLGQGLTDTQYF	TGTGCCAGCAGCTTGGGACAGGGCCTCACAGATACGCAGTATTTT
-	-	TRBV28	TRBJ1-5	CASSFPGTGDQPQHF	TGTGCCAGCAGTTTCCCAGGAACCGGGGATCAGCCCCAGCATTTT
TRBD1	many	TRBV27	TRBJ2-7	CASSPGQGGYEQYF	TGTGCCAGCAGTCCTGGACAGGGGGGTTACGAGCAGTACTTC
-	-	TRBV12-3/TRBV12-4	TRBJ2-1	CASSPGDSHNEQFF	TGTGCCAGCAGTCCAGGGGATTCGCACAATGAGCAGTTCTTC
-	-	TRBV6-6	TRBJ2-1	CASSYRTEYNEQFF	TGTGCCAGCAGTTACCGGACCGAGTACAATGAGCAGTTCTTC
-	-	TRBV20-1	TRBJ1-5	CSARDPRGNQPQHF	TGCAGTGCTAGAGATCCCAGGGGCAATCAGCCCCAGCATTTT
-	few	TRBV12-3/TRBV12-4	TRBJ2-1	CASSRTTGQFF	TGTGCCAGCAGTCGGACTACCGGGCAGTTCTTC
TRBD2	-	TRBV20-1	TRBJ2-5	CSARVRREVETQYF	TGCAGTGCCAGAGTTCGGCGGGAGGTGGAGACCCAGTACTTC
TRBD1	many	TRBV7-9	TRBJ2-5	CASSRRQGQETQYF	TGTGCCAGCAGCCGTAGACAGGGGCAAGAGACCCAGTACTTC
-	-	TRBV20-1	TRBJ2-1	CSAHQGSSYNEQFF	TGCAGTGCTCATCAAGGGAGCTCCTACAATGAGCAGTTCTTC
TRBD2	few	TRBV7-2	TRBJ2-3	CASSFSGSSTDTQYF	TGTGCCAGCAGCTTTAGCGGGTCTAGCACAGATACGCAGTATTTT
TRBD1	few	TRBV19	TRBJ1-2	CASSIRDRTYGYTF	TGTGCCAGTAGTATCCGGGACAGGACTTATGGCTACACCTTC
TRBD2	-	TRBV7-9	TRBJ2-1	CASTRGLAEGYEQFF	TGTGCCAGCACAAGGGGACTAGCGGAGGGGTATGAGCAGTTCTTC
TRBD1	many	TRBV7-2	TRBJ2-7	CASSRGGQGSLQYF	TGTGCCAGCAGCCGTGGGGGACAGGGGTCCCTCCAGTACTTC
-	-	TRBV24-1	TRBJ2-7	CATSDVYEQYF	TGTGCCACCAGTGACGTCTACGAGCAGTACTTC